This T cell receptor (beta chain) was found in a study of identical twins. A universal primer site came from template switching; cDNA carried unique molecular identifiers. TCRdb used MiXCR to reprocess the 5' RACE reads, holding one entry per CDR3 protein. The data contain just under 650,000 distinct CDR3 sequences, less than 9% of them singletons. Turning to this clonotype: The antigen is undetermined.

Study results and caveats: Modelling underestimated the level of out-of-frame TCR alpha sharing observed in monozygotic twins. Insertion counts were lower in abundant cord blood beta clonotypes, a trend that memory repertoires did not show.

CDR1 and CDR2 (germline): SGHAT, FQNNGV. The CDR3 runs to 18 residues. Trimming left V 5 bases short and J 8 bases short, with 28 bases between. The sample was also reused in another study, on yellow fever vaccine responses in identical twins.

The receptor's source is a woman aged 18-29 years in good health. The V and J genes are TRBV11-2 and TRBJ2-1; D gene uncertain. Sequencing was done on a sample of PBMCs. The CDR3 region is CASSPNKWSQPRSHEQFF. CDR3 in DNA: TGTGCCAGCAGCCCGAACAAATGGTCCCAGCCCCGTAGCCATGAGCAGTTCTTC.